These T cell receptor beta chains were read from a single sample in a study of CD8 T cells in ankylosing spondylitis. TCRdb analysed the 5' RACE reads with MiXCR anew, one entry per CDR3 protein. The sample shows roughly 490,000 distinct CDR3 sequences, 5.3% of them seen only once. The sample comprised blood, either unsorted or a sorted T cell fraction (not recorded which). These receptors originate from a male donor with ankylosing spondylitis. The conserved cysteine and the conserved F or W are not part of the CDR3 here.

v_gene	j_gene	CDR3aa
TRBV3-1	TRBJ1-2	ASSQEWDRGRSGYT
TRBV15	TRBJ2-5	ATSPLGLAGETQY
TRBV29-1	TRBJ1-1	SVEGETEAF
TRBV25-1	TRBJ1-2	ASSVCRVNSPPNYGYT
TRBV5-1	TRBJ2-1	ASRDASGGSYNEQF
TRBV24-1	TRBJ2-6	ATGDSPVAGANVLT
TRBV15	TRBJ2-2	ATSSRQGLTGELF
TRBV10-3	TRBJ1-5	AITEGPNQPQH
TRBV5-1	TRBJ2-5	ASSSGQIETQY
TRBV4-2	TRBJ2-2	ASSSPGGVPELF
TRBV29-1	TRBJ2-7	SVGSGGGTYEQY
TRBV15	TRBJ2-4	ATSNKYREAKNIQY
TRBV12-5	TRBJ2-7	ASGLSGLRAEQY
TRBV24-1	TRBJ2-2	ATSDRGTSGLNTGELF
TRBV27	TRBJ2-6	ASSLLAGSSMGANVLT
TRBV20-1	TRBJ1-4	SASGTMNEKLF
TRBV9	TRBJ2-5	ASSVVAGEGQETQY
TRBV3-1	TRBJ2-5	ASSPRQGETQY
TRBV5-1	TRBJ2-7	ASSLFQGAREQY
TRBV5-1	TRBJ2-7	ASSTRGQGFHEQY
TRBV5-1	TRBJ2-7	ASRTDEQY
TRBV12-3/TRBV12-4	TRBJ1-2	ASSFSLTLYGYT
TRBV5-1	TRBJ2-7	ASSLGTGGSEQY
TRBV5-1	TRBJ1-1	ASSAVGQANTEAF
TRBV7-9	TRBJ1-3	ASSLGDRSGNTIY
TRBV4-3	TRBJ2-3	ASSQNGGDTQY
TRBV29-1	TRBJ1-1	SVGVGLGTEAF
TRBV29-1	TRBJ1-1	SVGSTGGDEAF
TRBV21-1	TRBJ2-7	ASSTTPGLRTSGPKDEQY
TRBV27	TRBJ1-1	ASSSFPTTEQENTEAF
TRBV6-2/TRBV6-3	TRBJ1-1	ASSYSAGNTEAF
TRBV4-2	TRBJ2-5	ASSQDLLGGTRKETQY
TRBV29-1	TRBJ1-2	SSAQGADGYT
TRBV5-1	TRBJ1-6	ASSLDRQINSPLH
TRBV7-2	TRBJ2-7	ASSLMSGTAPYEQY
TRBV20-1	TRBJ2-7	SARGTGGPSYEQY
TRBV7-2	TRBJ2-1	ASSLDSRSYNEQF
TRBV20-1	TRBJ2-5	SANSERARSETQY
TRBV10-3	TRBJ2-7	AISRTGGSSYEQY
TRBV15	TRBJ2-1	ATSSRTGGPYNEQF
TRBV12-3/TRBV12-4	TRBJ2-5	ASSFRFRGGGAAETQY